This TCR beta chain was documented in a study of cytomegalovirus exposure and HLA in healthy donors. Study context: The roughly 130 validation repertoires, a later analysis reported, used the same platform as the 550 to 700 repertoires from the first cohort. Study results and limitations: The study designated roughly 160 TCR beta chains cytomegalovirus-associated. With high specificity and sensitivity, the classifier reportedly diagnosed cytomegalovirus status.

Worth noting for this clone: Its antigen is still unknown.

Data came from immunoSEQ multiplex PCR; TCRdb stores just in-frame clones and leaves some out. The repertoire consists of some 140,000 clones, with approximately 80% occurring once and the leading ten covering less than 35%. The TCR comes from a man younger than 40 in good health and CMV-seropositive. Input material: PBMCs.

CDR3 region: CASSSLAGGPETDTQYF. DNA for the CDR3: TGTGCCAGCAGCTCGCTAGCGGGGGGGCCGGAGACAGATACGCAGTATTTT. The chain recombines TRBV7-3 with TRBJ2-3, with TRBD2 matching 12 bases. Unmatched junction bases numbered 8, after V lost 4 bases and J lost 3 bases. There are 17 residues in the CDR3. Germline V gene sequence: CDR1 SGHTA, CDR2 FQGTGA.